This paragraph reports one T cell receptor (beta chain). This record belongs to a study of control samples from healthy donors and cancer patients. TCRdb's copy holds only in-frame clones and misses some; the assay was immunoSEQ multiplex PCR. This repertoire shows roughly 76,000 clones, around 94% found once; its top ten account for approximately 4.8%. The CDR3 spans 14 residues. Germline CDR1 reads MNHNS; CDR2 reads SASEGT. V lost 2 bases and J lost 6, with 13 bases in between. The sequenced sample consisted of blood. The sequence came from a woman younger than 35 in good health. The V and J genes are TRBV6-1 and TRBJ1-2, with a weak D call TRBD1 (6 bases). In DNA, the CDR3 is TGTGCCAGCAGTGAATACTCGAACAGGGATGGCTACACCTTC. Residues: CASSEYSNRDGYTF.